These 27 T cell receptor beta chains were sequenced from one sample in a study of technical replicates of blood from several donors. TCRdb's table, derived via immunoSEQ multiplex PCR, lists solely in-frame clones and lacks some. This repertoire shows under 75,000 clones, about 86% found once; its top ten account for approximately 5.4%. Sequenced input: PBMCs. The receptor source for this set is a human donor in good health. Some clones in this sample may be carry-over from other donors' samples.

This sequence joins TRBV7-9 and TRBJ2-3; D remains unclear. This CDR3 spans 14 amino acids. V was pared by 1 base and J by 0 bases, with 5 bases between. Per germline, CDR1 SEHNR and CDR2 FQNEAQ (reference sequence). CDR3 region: CASSLGPSTDTQYF. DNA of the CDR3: TGTGCCAGCAGCTTAGGGCCTAGCACAGATACGCAGTATTTT.

The CDR3 nucleotides are TGTGCCACCAGCCCGAGAGGGAGGAGCTCCTACGAGCAGTACTTC. The encoded protein is CATSPRGRSSYEQYF. This sequence joins TRBV15 and TRBJ2-7; a possible D gene is TRBD2 (6 bases). The germline V and J ends were trimmed by 5 bases and 0 bases, with 14 bases remaining between them. CDR1 is LNHNV, CDR2 YYDKDF, per germline (reference sequence). This CDR3 is built from 15 residues.

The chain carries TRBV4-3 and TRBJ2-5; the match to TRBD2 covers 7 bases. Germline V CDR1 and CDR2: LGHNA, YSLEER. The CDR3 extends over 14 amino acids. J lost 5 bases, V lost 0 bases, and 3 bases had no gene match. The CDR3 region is CASSQEAGEETQYF. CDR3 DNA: TGCGCCAGCAGCCAAGAGGCGGGGGAGGAGACCCAGTACTTC.

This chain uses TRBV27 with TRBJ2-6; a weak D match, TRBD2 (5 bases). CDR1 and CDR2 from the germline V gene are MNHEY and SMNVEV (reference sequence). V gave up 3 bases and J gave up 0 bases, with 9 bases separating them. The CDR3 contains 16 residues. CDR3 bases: TGTGCCAGCAGTTTGTTAGGGAGCTCTGGGGCCAACGTCCTGACTTTC. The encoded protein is CASSLLGSSGANVLTF.

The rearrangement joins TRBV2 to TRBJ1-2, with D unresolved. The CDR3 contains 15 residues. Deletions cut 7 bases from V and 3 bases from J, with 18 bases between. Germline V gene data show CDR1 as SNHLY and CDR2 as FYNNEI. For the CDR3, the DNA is TGTGCCAGCACCGACCCAGGACGGGAGTACTATGGCTACACCTTC. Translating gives CASTDPGREYYGYTF.

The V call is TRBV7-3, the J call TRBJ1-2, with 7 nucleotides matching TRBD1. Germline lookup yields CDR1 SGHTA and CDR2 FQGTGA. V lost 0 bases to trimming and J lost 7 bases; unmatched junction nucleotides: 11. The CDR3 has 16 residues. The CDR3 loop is CASSLTSLEGATGYTF. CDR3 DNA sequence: TGTGCCAGCAGCTTAACGTCCCTCGAGGGGGCGACTGGCTACACCTTC.

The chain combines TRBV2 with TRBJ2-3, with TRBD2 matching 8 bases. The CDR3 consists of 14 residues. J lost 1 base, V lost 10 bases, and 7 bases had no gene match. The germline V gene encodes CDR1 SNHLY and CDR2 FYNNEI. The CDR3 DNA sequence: TGTGCCAAAACAGGTAGCGGGGGCACAGATACGCAGTATTTT. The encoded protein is CAKTGSGGTDTQYF.

CDR3 residues: CASSSIRDSPLHF. As DNA, the CDR3 is TGTGCCAGCAGCTCCATCCGAGATTCACCCCTCCACTTT. The rearrangement uses TRBV7-3 and TRBJ1-6; unclear D gene. V lost 4 bases and J lost 8, with 9 bases in between. The CDR3 runs to 13 residues. Germline V lookup: CDR1 SGHTA, CDR2 FQGTGA.

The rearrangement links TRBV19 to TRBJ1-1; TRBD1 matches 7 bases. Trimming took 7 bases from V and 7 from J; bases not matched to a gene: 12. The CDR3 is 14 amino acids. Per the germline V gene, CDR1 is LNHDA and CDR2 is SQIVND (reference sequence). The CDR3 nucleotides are TGTGCCAGTAACCCTCGAGGGGGCATCGGTGAAGCTTTCTTT. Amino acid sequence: CASNPRGGIGEAFF.

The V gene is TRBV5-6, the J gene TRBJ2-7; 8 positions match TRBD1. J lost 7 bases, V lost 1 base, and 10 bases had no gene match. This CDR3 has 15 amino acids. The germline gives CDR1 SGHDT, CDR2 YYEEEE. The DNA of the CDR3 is TGTGCCAGCAGCTTGCCAGGGGGCATCTCACGGGAGCAGTACTTC. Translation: CASSLPGGISREQYF.

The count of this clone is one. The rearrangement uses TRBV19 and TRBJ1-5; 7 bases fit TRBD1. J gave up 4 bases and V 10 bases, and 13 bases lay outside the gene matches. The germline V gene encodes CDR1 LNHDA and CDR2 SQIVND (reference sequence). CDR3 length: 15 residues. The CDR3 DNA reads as TGTGCCACCACTGACAGGGCCGGCTCAAATCAGCCCCAGCATTTT. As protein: CATTDRAGSNQPQHF.

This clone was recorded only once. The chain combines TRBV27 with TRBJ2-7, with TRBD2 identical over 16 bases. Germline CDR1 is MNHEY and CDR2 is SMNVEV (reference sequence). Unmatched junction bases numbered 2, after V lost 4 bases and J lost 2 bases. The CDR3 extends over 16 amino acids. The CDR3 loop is CASSSGLAGGAYEQYF. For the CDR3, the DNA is TGTGCCAGCAGTTCGGGACTAGCGGGGGGGGCCTACGAGCAGTACTTC.

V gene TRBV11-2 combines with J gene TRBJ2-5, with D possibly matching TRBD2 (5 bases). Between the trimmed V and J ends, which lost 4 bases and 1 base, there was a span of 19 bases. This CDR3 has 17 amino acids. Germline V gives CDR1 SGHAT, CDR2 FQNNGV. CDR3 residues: CASSSRGYRRPQETQYF. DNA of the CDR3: TGTGCCAGCAGCTCCCGGGGATACAGACGGCCCCAAGAGACCCAGTACTTC.

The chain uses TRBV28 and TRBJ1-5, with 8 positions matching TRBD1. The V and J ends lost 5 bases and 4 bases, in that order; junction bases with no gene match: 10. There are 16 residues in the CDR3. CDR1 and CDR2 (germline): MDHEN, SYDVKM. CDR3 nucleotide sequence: TGTGCCAGCAGTCCCCTCGACAGGGGCGCTAATCAGCCCCAGCATTTT. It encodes CASSPLDRGANQPQHF.

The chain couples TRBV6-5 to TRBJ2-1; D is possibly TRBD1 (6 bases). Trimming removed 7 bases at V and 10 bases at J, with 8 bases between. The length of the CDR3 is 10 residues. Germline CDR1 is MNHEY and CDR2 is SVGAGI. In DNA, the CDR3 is TGTGCCAGCACAGGGGCCGAGCAGTTCTTC. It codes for CASTGAEQFF.

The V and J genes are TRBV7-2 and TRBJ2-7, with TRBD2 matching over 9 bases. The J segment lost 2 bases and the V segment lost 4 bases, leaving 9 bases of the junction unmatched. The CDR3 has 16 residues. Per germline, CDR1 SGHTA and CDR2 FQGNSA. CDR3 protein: CASSSPRPSGTYEQYF. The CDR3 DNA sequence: TGTGCCAGCAGCTCCCCCCGGCCTAGCGGGACCTACGAGCAGTACTTC. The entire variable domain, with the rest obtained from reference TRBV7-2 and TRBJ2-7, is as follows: GAGVSQSPSNKVTEKGKDVELRCDPISGHTALYWYRQSLGQGLEFLIYFQGNSAPDKSGLPSDRFSAERTGGSVSTLTIQRTQQEDSAVYLCASSSPRPSGTYEQYFGPGTRLTVT.

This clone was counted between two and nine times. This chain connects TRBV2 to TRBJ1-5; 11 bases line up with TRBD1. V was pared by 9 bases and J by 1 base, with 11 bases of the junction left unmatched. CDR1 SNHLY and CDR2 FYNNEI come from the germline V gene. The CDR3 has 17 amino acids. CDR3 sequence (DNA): TGTGCCAGTGGACAGGACAGGGGGCGATCGAGCAATCAGCCCCAGCATTTT. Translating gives CASGQDRGRSSNQPQHF.

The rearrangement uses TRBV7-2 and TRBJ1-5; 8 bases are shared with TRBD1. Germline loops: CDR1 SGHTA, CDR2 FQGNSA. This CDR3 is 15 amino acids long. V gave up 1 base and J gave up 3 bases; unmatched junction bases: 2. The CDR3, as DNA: TGTGCCAGCAGCTTAGGACAGGGGTTCAATCAGCCCCAGCATTTT. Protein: CASSLGQGFNQPQHF.

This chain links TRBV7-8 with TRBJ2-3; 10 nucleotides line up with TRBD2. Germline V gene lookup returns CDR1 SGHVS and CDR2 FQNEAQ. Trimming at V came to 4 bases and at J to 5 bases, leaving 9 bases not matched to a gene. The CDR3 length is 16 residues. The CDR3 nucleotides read TGTGCCAGCAGCTGGGGAGCGGGGGGGCTGGGAGATACGCAGTATTTT. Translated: CASSWGAGGLGDTQYF.

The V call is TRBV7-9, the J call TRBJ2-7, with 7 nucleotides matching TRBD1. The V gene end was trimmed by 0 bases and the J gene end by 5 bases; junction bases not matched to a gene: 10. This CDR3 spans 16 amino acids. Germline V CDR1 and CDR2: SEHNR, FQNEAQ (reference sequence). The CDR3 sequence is CASSLADREESDEQYF. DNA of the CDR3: TGTGCCAGCAGCTTAGCCGACAGGGAAGAGTCAGACGAGCAGTACTTC.

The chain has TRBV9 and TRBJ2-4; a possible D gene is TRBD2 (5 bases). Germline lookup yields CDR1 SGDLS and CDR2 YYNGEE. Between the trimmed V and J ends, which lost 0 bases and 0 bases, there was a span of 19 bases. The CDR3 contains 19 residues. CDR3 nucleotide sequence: TGTGCCAGCAGCGTAGATAGTAGCGAGGTTGATCTAGCCAAAAACATTCAGTACTTC. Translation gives CASSVDSSEVDLAKNIQYF.

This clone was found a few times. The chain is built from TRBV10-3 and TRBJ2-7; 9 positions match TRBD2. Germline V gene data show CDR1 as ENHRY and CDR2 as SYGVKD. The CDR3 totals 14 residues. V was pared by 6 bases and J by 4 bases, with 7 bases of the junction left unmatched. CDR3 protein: CAIRGAGGPYEQYF. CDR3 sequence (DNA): TGTGCCATCAGAGGGGCGGGAGGGCCTTACGAGCAGTACTTC.

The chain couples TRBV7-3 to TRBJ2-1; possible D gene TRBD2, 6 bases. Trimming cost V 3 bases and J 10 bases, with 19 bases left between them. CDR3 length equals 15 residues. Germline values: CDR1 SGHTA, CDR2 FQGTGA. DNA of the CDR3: TGTGCCAGCAGCTTGACCCCGGCTAGCGTTGGAGAGCAGTTCTTC. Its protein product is CASSLTPASVGEQFF.

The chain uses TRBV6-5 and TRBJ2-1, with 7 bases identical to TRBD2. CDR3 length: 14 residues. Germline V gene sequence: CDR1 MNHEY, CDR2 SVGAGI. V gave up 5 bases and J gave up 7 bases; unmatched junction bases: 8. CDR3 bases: TGTGCCAGCAGTCCCCGCGGGGGTACGAATGAGCAGTTCTTC. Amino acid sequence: CASSPRGGTNEQFF.

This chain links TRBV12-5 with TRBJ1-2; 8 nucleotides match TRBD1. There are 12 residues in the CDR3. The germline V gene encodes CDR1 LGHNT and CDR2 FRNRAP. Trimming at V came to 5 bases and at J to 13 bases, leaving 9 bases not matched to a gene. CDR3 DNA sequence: TGTGCTAGTGGTCTCGGACAGGGCCGGGCCACCTTC. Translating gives CASGLGQGRATF.

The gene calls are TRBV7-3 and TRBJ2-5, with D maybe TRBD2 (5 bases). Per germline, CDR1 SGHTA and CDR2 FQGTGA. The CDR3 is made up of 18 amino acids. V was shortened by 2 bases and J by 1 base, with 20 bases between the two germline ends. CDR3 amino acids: CASSLFGPSGGGQETQYF. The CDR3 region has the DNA TGTGCCAGCAGCTTATTTGGTCCAAGCGGAGGAGGCCAAGAGACCCAGTACTTC. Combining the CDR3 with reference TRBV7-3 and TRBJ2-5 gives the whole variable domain GAGVSQTPSNKVTEKGKYVELRCDPISGHTALYWYRQSLGQGPEFLIYFQGTGAADDSGLPNDRFFAVRPEGSVSTLKIQRTERGDSAVYLCASSLFGPSGGGQETQYFGPGTRLLVL.

The CDR3 loop reads CASSIRIGAGGNEQYF. As DNA, the CDR3 is TGTGCCAGTAGTATTAGGATCGGGGCAGGGGGAAACGAGCAGTACTTC. The V and J genes are TRBV19 and TRBJ2-7; 7 nucleotides line up with TRBD1. V was clipped by 3 bases and J by 5 bases; unmatched bases: 13. The CDR3 totals 16 residues. Per the germline V gene, CDR1 is LNHDA and CDR2 is SQIVND (reference sequence).